Shown below are 4 T cell receptor beta chains from a single sample sequenced in a study of cytomegalovirus exposure and HLA in healthy donors. Both 60 Vbeta primers and 13 Jbeta primers went into the PCR. Clones were read by immunoSEQ multiplex PCR, and TCRdb kept only the in-frame ones, dropping some. The sample shows 120,000 or so clones, 74% of them seen only once. The sequenced sample was PBMCs. Receptor source: a woman aged 45 to 65 in good health and CMV-seropositive.

This sequence joins TRBV6-6 and TRBJ1-1, with 7 bases aligning to TRBD1. With V trimmed by 6 bases and J by 10 bases, 11 bases remained unmatched. The CDR3 extends over 13 amino acids. Germline loops: CDR1 MNHNY, CDR2 SVGAGI (reference sequence). The CDR3 protein is CASRGDSRVGAFF. CDR3 nucleotide sequence: TGTGCCAGCAGGGGGGACAGCCGAGTCGGAGCTTTCTTT.

On this clone: A read error may produce the germline difference seen at one junction end. V gene TRBV7-9 combines with J gene TRBJ1-2, with unresolved D. The CDR3 is 12 amino acids. Looked up from germline, CDR1 is SEHNR and CDR2 is FQNEAQ (reference sequence). CDR3 DNA sequence: TGTTCCAGCCAAGAGCCGCGCGGAGGCTACACCTTC. This translates into CSSQEPRGGYTF.

The rearrangement joins TRBV18 to TRBJ2-2; D unclear. This CDR3 comprises 15 residues. Trimming removed 2 bases at V and 4 bases at J, with 11 bases between. Per germline, CDR1 KGHSH and CDR2 LQKENI. The CDR3 DNA is TGTGCCAGCTCACCAGGGCCGGCCGGCACCGGGGAGCTGTTTTTT. It is translated as CASSPGPAGTGELFF. Using reference TRBV18 and TRBJ2-2 for the parts outside the CDR3, the full variable domain is NAGVMQNPRHLVRRRGQEARLRCSPMKGHSHVYWYRQLPEEGLKFMVYLQKENIIDESGMPKERFSAEFPKEGPSILRIQQVVRGDSAAYFCASSPGPAGTGELFFGEGSRLTVL.

The chain carries TRBV9 and TRBJ1-4; no firm D call. The germline V gene encodes CDR1 SGDLS and CDR2 YYNGEE. The CDR3 loop spans 15 amino acids. Between the trimmed V and J ends, which lost 0 bases and 5 bases, there was a span of 11 bases. CDR3 protein: CASSVATGGNEKLFF. The CDR3 bases are TGTGCCAGCAGCGTAGCTACGGGAGGGAATGAAAAACTGTTTTTT.